This TCR beta chain stems from a study of blood T cells in healthy people across ages. It was with a sample-barcoded 5' primer and a J-beta primer mix that a second PCR of about 6 to 12 cycles was run. TCRdb used MiXCR to reprocess the 5' RACE reads, holding one entry per CDR3 protein. Found here are over 1,300,000 distinct CDR3 sequences, roughly 64% of them singletons; the top ten hold 6.5% to 8.5%. The CDR3 is 14 amino acids. Between the trimmed V and J ends, which lost 1 base and 8 bases, there was a span of 17 bases. Germline loops: CDR1 DFQATT, CDR2 SNEGSKA (reference sequence). This clonotype has just a few counts.

This TCR derives from a man in his late teens or twenties in good health. The chain recombines TRBV20-1 with TRBJ1-2; no firm D call. The sample consisted of blood. The CDR3: CSARVGSPWGGYTF. For the CDR3, the DNA is TGCAGTGCTAGAGTGGGGTCACCGTGGGGAGGCTACACCTTC.